This is a list of T cell receptor beta chains from one sample in a study of Ad26.COV2.S vaccination and SARS-CoV-2 variants. Some clones are missing from TCRdb's copy, which holds only in-frame ones; the method was immunoSEQ multiplex PCR. The sample gives 250,000 or so clones, roughly 87% of which show up once; approximately 3% is in the top ten. Sequences were derived from peripheral blood, sampled in a trial of Ad26.COV2.S vaccine versus placebo. These TCRs come from a person between 18 and 65 years old who received the Ad26.COV2.S COVID-19 vaccine or a placebo. Both conserved end residues are part of each CDR3. Size tells how often a clone was seen (once, few, many) or the class of an expanded clone, and some rows leave it out.

-	TRBV11-1	13	TRBJ2-3	CASSSGNTDTQYF
-	TRBV9	14	TRBJ1-2	CASSVGLSFEGYTF
-	TRBV5-1	15	TRBJ2-5	CASSLVGTPQETQYF
-	TRBV24-1	13	TRBJ1-1	CATSEATGTEAFF
-	TRBV5-8	16	TRBJ1-1	CASSFGRAGANTEAFF
-	TRBV2	12	TRBJ1-2	CASKGAYYGYTF
-	TRBV9	15	TRBJ2-5	CATGTSGNLQETQYF
-	TRBV5-6	12	TRBJ1-1	CASSQNALEAFF
-	TRBV6-2/TRBV6-3	16	TRBJ2-7	CASSYFGTSGSYEQYF
-	TRBV20-1	10	TRBJ2-5	CSARTETQYF
once	TRBV30	16	TRBJ1-6	CACSSTGGSLNSPLHF
-	TRBV4-2	20	TRBJ1-3	CASSHPPGGQGVVSGNTIYF
-	TRBV7-3	12	TRBJ2-1	CASSRRGNEQFF
-	TRBV20-1	18	TRBJ2-7	CSASTGRLAGGNSYEQYF
-	TRBV5-6	14	TRBJ1-5	CASSSYGPVSAQHF
-	TRBV7-9	15	TRBJ1-3	CASSPGTGAGNTIYF
-	TRBV21-1	16	TRBJ2-3	CASSATGRRPTDTQYF
once	TRBV27	17	TRBJ1-6	CASSFIAGIEILSPLHF
-	TRBV7-9	8	TRBJ2-7	CASSPELF
-	TRBV7-6	14	TRBJ1-1	CASSRGAAMTEAFF
-	TRBV6-6	15	TRBJ2-6	CASSHRGSGANVLTF
-	TRBV18	14	TRBJ2-1	CASSPQQGWGEQFF
-	TRBV5-6	17	TRBJ2-5	CASRDRGRAGAGETQYF
-	TRBV6-5	13	TRBJ2-7	CASSNRPSYEQYF
-	TRBV27	13	TRBJ1-1	CASSVYPGPEAFF
-	TRBV4-2	14	TRBJ1-1	CASSQIGEYTEAFF
-	TRBV27	16	TRBJ2-7	CASSSPRYGSSYEQYF
-	TRBV6-5	13	TRBJ2-7	CASSRDQGAEQYF
few	TRBV10-3	15	TRBJ2-3	CAISERGTSTDTQYF
-	TRBV9	15	TRBJ2-1	CASSVGGVAYNEQFF
-	TRBV6-5	13	TRBJ1-3	CASSTYTGNTIYF
once	TRBV6-2/TRBV6-3	12	TRBJ2-7	CASSDWTYEQYF
-	TRBV28	18	TRBJ1-5	CASSSTYSRQWPNQPQHF